One and the same sample provided the 3 T cell receptor beta chains below, sequenced in a study of T cell responses to AZD1222 COVID-19 vaccine. Only in-frame clones appear in the TCRdb table, and some are missing; sequencing was by immunoSEQ multiplex PCR. The data hold 130,000 or so clones, with 90% observed a single time. Sequences were derived from peripheral blood, sampled 28 days after the second dose of the MenACWY control vaccine. The source of these receptors is an adult who received the MenACWY meningococcal vaccine as a control.

The V gene is TRBV6-4, the J gene TRBJ2-2; 7 bases line up with TRBD1. V dropped 5 bases and J dropped 8; count of bases not matched to a gene: 5. Germline V gene data show CDR1 as MRHNA and CDR2 as SNTAGT. The length of the CDR3 is 13 residues. CDR3: CASSPTGAGELFF. The CDR3 DNA sequence: TGTGCCAGCAGTCCAACAGGGGCGGGGGAGCTGTTTTTT.

J is TRBJ1-1 and V is TRBV11-2; no reliable D call. The germline V gene has CDR1 SGHAT and CDR2 FQNNGV. The CDR3 covers 14 residues. V dropped 5 bases and J dropped 2 bases, with 12 bases sitting between them. CDR3: CASSLGRSNTEAFF. The CDR3, as DNA: TGTGCCAGCAGCCTCGGACGTTCCAACACTGAAGCTTTCTTT.

The rearrangement joins TRBV7-8 to TRBJ2-7; D perhaps matches TRBD1 (6 bases). Germline values: CDR1 SGHVS, CDR2 FQNEAQ. V lost 2 bases to trimming and J lost 6 bases, with 17 bases between them. This CDR3 is built from 15 residues. Here the CDR3 reads CASSLPDRSPSEQYF. The DNA for the CDR3 is TGTGCCAGCAGCTTACCCGACAGGTCACCATCCGAGCAGTACTTC.